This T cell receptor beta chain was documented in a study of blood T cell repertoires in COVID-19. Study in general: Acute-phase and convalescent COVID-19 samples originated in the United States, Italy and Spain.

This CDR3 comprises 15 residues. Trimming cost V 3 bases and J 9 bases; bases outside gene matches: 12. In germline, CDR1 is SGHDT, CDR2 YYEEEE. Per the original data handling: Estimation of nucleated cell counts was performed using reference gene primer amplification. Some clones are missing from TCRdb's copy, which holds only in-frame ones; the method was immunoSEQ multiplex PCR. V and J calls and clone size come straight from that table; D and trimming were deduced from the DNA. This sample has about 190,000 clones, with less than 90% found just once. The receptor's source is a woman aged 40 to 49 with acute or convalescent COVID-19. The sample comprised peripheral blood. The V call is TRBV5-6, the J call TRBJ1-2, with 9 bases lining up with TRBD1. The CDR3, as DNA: TGTGCCAGCAGCTCCCTGGGCGGGGACAGGGCAAGCTACACCTTC. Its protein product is CASSSLGGDRASYTF.